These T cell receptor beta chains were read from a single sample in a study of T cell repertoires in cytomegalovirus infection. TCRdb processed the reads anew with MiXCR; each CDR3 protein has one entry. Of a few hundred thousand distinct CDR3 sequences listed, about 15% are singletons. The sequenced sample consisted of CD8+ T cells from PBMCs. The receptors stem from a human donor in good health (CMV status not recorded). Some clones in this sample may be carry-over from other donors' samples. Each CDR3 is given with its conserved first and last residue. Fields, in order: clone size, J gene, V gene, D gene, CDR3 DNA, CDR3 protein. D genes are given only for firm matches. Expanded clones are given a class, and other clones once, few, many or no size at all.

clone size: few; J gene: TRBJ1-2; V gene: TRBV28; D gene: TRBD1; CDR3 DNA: TGTGCCAGCAGTACGGACAGGGGCCTGACTAACTATGGCTACACCTTC; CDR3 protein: CASSTDRGLTNYGYTF
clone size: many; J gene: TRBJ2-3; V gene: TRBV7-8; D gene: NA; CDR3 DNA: TGTGCCAGCAGCTTAGACCTACGTCCCCGGACGCAGTATTTT; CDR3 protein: CASSLDLRPRTQYF
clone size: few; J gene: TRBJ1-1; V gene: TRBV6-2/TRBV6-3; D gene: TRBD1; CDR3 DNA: TGTGCCAGCAGTTACTTGGGACAGGCCCTCACTGAAGCTTTCTTT; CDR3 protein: CASSYLGQALTEAFF
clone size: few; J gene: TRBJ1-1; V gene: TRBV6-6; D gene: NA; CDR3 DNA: TGTGCCAGCAGTTGGGCAGGAACTATGAACACTGAAGCTTTCTTT; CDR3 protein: CASSWAGTMNTEAFF
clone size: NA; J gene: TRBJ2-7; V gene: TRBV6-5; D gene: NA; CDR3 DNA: TGTGCCAGCAGCCTCGCCGGGCTGCACTCCTACGAGCAGTACTTC; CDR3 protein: CASSLAGLHSYEQYF
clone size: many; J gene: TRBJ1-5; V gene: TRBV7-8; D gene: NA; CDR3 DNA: TGTGCCAGCAGCTTAGCATCCGGGGGCAATCAGCCCCAGCATTTT; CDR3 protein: CASSLASGGNQPQHF
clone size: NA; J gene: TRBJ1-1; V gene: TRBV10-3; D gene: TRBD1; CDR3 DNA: TGTGCCATCAGGGGGACAGGGGGCCCCCCTGAAGCTTTCTTT; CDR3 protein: CAIRGTGGPPEAFF
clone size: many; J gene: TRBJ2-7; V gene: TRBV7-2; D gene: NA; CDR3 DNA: TGTGCCAGCAGCTTAGGCCCAAGCTACGAGCAGTACTTC; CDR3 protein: CASSLGPSYEQYF
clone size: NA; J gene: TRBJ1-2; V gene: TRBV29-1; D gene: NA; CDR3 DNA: TGCAGCGTCCTAAGTTCGGGCAGTTGGGGAACCTATGGCTACACCTTC; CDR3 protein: CSVLSSGSWGTYGYTF
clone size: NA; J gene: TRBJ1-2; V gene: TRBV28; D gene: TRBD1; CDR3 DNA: TGTGCCAGCAGTCACGACAGGGACGGCTACACCTTC; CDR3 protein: CASSHDRDGYTF
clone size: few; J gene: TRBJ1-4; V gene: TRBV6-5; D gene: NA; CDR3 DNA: TGTGCCAGCAGCCCCCGGGGAGGGCCTGTTGGTGAAAAACTGTTTTTT; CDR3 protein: CASSPRGGPVGEKLFF
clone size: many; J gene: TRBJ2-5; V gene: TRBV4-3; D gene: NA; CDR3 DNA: TGCGCCAGCAGCCAAGTTTGGGGCTCCCAAGAGACCCAGTACTTC; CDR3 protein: CASSQVWGSQETQYF
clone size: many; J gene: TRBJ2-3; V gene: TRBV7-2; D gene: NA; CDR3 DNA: TGTGCCAGCAGAACCTACCGGGACGGGAGCGACGTAGATACGCAGTATTTT; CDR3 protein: CASRTYRDGSDVDTQYF
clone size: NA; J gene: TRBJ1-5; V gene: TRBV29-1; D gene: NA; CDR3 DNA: TGCAGCGTTGCAGGGAACAATCAGCCCCAGCATTTT; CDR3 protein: CSVAGNNQPQHF
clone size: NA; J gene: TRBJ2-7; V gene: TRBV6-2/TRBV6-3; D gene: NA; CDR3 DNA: TGTGCCAGCAGACCAGAGTACTGGGCCAGCTCCTACGAGCAGTACTTC; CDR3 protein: CASRPEYWASSYEQYF
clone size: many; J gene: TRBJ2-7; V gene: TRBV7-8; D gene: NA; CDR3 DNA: TGTGCCAGCATCTCCGGGACGACCTACGAGCAGTACTTC; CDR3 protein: CASISGTTYEQYF
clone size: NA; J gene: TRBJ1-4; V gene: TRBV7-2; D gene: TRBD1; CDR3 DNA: TGTGCCAGCGGCCCGATAGGTACAGGGGTTCCAACTAATGAAAAACTGTTTTTT; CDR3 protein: CASGPIGTGVPTNEKLFF
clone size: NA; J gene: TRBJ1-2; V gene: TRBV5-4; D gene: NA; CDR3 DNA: TGTGCCAGCAGCTTGTCGAGAGGGGCCTATGGCTACACCTTC; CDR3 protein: CASSLSRGAYGYTF
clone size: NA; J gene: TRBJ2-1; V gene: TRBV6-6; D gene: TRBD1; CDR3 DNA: TGTGCCAGCAGTTACTCGCGGGTATTCGGGGGGACAGGGGTCAATGAGCAGTTCTTC; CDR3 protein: CASSYSRVFGGTGVNEQFF
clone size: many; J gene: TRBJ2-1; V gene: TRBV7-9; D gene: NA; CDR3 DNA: TGTGCCAGCGGGGGAGGGGGTAATGAGCAGTTCTTC; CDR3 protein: CASGGGGNEQFF
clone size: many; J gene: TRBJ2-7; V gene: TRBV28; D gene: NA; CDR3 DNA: TGTGCCAGCAGTTTACCCAGGGGTGTAAACGAGCAGTACTTC; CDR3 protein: CASSLPRGVNEQYF
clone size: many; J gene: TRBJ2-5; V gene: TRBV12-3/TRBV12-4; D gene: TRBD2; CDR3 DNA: TGTGCCAGCAGTTTATCCGGGAGGGCCTTAGGGACCCAGTACTTC; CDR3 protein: CASSLSGRALGTQYF
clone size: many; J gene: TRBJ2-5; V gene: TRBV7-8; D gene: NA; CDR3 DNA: TGTGCCAGCAGCCGACCCGTCGGTGCGCGCCAAGAGACCCAGTACTTC; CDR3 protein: CASSRPVGARQETQYF
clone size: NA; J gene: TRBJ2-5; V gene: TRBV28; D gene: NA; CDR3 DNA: TGTGCCAGCAGTTCCCCTGTGGGGCAAGAGACCCAGTACTTC; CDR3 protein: CASSSPVGQETQYF
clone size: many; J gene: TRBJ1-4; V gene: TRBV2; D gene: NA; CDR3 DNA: TGTGCCAGCAGTGGCTTTGCAACTAATGAAAAACTGTTTTTT; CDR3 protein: CASSGFATNEKLFF
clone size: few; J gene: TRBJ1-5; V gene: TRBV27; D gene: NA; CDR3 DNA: TGTGCCAGCAGTTTCGGAATGAATCAGCCCCAGCATTTT; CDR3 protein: CASSFGMNQPQHF
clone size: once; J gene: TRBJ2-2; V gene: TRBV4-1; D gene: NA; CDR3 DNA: TGCGCCAGCAGCTTCGCGACAGGAAGGCCCGGGGAGCTGTTTTTT; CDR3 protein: CASSFATGRPGELFF
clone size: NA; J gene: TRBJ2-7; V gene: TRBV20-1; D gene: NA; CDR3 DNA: TGCAGTGCTAGAAAGGGGAACTCCTACGAGCAGTACTTC; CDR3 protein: CSARKGNSYEQYF
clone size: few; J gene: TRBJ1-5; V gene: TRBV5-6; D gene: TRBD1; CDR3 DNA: TGTGCCAGCACCCGACAGGGGGGGGCAAATCAGCCCCAGCATTTT; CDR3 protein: CASTRQGGANQPQHF
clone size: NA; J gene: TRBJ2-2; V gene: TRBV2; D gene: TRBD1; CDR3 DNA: TGTGCCACCCAGGGGCCGGGACAGGGGGATACCGGGGAGCTGTTTTTT; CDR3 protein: CATQGPGQGDTGELFF
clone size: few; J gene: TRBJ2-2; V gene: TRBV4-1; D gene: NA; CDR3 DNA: TGCGCCAGCAGCCCACCGGTTGGCACCGGGGAGCTGTTTTTT; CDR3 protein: CASSPPVGTGELFF
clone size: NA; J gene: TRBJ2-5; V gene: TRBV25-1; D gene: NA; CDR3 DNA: TGTGCCAGCAGCTCTTGGGGGGAAGGCGAGACCCAGTACTTC; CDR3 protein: CASSSWGEGETQYF
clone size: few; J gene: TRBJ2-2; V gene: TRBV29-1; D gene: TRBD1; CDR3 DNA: TGCAGCGTTGAAGCGCAGGGGGTCAACACCGGGGAGCTGTTTTTT; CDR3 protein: CSVEAQGVNTGELFF
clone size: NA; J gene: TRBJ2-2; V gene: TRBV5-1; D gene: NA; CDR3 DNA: TGCGCCAGCAGCCTGGACAGCCCGAACACCGGGGAGCTGTTTTTT; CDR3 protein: CASSLDSPNTGELFF
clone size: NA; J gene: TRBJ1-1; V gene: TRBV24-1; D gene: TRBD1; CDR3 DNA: TGTGCCACCAGTGAAGGGACAGGGGTGAACACTGAAGCTTTCTTT; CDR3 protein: CATSEGTGVNTEAFF
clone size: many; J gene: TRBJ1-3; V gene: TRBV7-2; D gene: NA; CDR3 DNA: TGTGCCAGCAGCTTAGGTGACACCGGAAACACCATATATTTT; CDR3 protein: CASSLGDTGNTIYF
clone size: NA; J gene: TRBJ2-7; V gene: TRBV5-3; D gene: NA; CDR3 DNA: TGTGCCAGCAGCATGGGGGGGGGCACCTACGAGCAGTACTTC; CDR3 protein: CASSMGGGTYEQYF
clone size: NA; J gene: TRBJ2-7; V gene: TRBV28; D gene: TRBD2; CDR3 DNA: TGTGCCAGCAGTTGGCTGCGGGGGAGCTCCTACGAGCAGTACTTC; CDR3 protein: CASSWLRGSSYEQYF
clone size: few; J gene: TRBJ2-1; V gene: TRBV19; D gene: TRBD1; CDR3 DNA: TGTGCCAGTAGTATTGGACAGGGGCTAAATGAGCAGTTCTTC; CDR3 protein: CASSIGQGLNEQFF
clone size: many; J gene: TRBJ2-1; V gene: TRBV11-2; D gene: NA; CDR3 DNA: TGTGCCAGCAGCTTATTAGTGGGGGTGAACAATGAGCAGTTCTTC; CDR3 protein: CASSLLVGVNNEQFF
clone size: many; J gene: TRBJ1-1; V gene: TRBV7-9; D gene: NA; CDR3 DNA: TGTGCCAGCAGCTTAAAGGATTTGACTGAAGCTTTCTTT; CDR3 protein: CASSLKDLTEAFF
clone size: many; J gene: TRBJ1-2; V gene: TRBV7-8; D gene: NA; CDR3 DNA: TGTGCCAGCAGCTTGGGGGGTACTGGCTACACCTTC; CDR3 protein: CASSLGGTGYTF